The source of this T cell receptor (beta chain) is a study of lymphopenia after photon versus proton radiotherapy. Sequencing used immunoSEQ multiplex PCR; TCRdb keeps in-frame clones, though not all of them. The sample lists 7,500 to 9,500 clones, approximately 86% occurring once. CDR1 SEHNR and CDR2 FQNEAQ come from the germline V gene (reference sequence). This CDR3 spans 14 amino acids. J gave up 2 bases and V 5 bases, and 2 bases lay outside the gene matches. Notes on the study in general: Post-nadir diversity loss with photons came from oligoclonal expansion, particularly CD8+ Temra cells. Proton therapy kept repertoires fairly stable, unlike photons, which gained effector/memory cells.

Regarding this clone: Its antigen remains unidentified.

The sample in question was peripheral blood, obtained from a patient treated with photon-based radiotherapy. The sequence was collected from a woman between 70 and 85 years old with pancreatic cancer. The chain uses TRBV7-9 and TRBJ2-2, with 7 bases that match TRBD1. CDR3 nucleotide sequence: TGTGCCAGCAGCCGGGACAGCAACACCGGGGAGCTGTTTTTT. Translation gives CASSRDSNTGELFF.